The rows below give T cell receptor beta chains drawn from one sample of a study of T cells after posttransplantation cyclophosphamide. The assay was immunoSEQ multiplex PCR, and TCRdb's table has in-frame clones only and misses some. Altogether around 4,400 clones are present, approximately 80% being singletons, with the ten largest covering roughly 42%. The starting material was PBMCs, obtained less than 30 days after a stem cell transplant with posttransplant cyclophosphamide. The receptors were sampled from a male patient between 50 and 60 years old who received an allogeneic stem cell transplant from an unrelated donor, was CMV-positive, and had acute GVHD only. Certain T cells may be donor cells from the graft. The CDR3 runs from the conserved cysteine through the conserved F or W. D genes are given only for firm matches. Clone sizes are given selectively: once, few, many, or a class where the clone is expanded.

DNA | CDR3 | V | size | J | D
TGTGCCAGCAGCAAAGCGCGGGGACAGTCTAGCTATGGCTACACCTTC | CASSKARGQSSYGYTF | TRBV21-1 | few | TRBJ1-2 | .
TGTGCCTGGAGTCCTAGGGGCCTCCGCGCGGGCTACACCTTC | CAWSPRGLRAGYTF | TRBV30 | . | TRBJ1-2 | .
TGTGCCAGCAGTACCGGGACAGGGGGCGGGAGGAGCGAAAAACTGTTTTTT | CASSTGTGGGRSEKLFF | TRBV28 | large | TRBJ1-4 | TRBD1
TGCGCCAGCAGCCAAGAGGTAGCCTACAATGAGCAGTTCTTC | CASSQEVAYNEQFF | TRBV4-3 | once | TRBJ2-1 | .
TGTGCCAGCAGCTTAGTACAAAACTCCTACGAGCAGTACTTC | CASSLVQNSYEQYF | TRBV7-2 | once | TRBJ2-7 | .
TGCGCCAGCAGCCAAGCCCGGATCCTACAGGGGGCTACGGACACTGAAGCTTTCTTT | CASSQARILQGATDTEAFF | TRBV4-1 | . | TRBJ1-1 | TRBD1
TGTGCCAGTACTCGGAGGGGCGTTACTGAAGCTTTCTTT | CASTRRGVTEAFF | TRBV19 | . | TRBJ1-1 | .
TGTGCCAGCAGCTTAGGTAGCGGGGGAAGGAAGACCCAGTACTTC | CASSLGSGGRKTQYF | TRBV11-1 | . | TRBJ2-5 | TRBD2
TGTGCCATCAGTGAGTCAGGGAGCCAAGAGACCCAGTACTTC | CAISESGSQETQYF | TRBV10-3 | . | TRBJ2-5 | .
TGTGCCAGCAGTGATGTGGGACAGTCCTACGAGCAGTACTTC | CASSDVGQSYEQYF | TRBV2 | . | TRBJ2-7 | TRBD1
TGCGCCAGCAGCCCTTCCCGGGCAGGGGAAGAGACCCAGTACTTC | CASSPSRAGEETQYF | TRBV5-1 | . | TRBJ2-5 | .
TGTGCCAGCAGCTTGGGACTAGTTTCCTACAATGAGCAGTTCTTC | CASSLGLVSYNEQFF | TRBV7-9 | . | TRBJ2-1 | TRBD2
TGTGCCAGCAGTTCGCACGGGGGTGAAAAACTGTTTTTT | CASSSHGGEKLFF | TRBV28 | . | TRBJ1-4 | .
TGCGCCAGCCGGACTAGCGAGAACCAAGAGACCCAGTACTTC | CASRTSENQETQYF | TRBV5-1 | . | TRBJ2-5 | TRBD2
TGTGCCAGCAGCTTAGAAGGCGGCCGCTCCTACGAGCAGTACTTC | CASSLEGGRSYEQYF | TRBV7-6 | once | TRBJ2-7 | .
TGTGCCAGTAGTATAGTGCGTCGCGAGGGAGGGAGCACTGAAGCTTTCTTT | CASSIVRREGGSTEAFF | TRBV19 | . | TRBJ1-1 | .
TGCGCCAGCAGTGACTCCAACAGCCGGTCCTACAATGAGCAGTTCTTC | CASSDSNSRSYNEQFF | TRBV10-1 | . | TRBJ2-1 | .
TGTGCCAGCAGCGGAACTTCCGGGACACCACCGGAGCTGTTTTTT | CASSGTSGTPPELFF | TRBV7-9 | . | TRBJ2-2 | .
TGTGCCAGCAGCTTAGCGCAGACATCAGATACGCAGTATTTT | CASSLAQTSDTQYF | TRBV7-9 | . | TRBJ2-3 | .
TGTGCCAGTAGTACCTCACTAGCGGGGGGGCCACATACGCAGTATTTT | CASSTSLAGGPHTQYF | TRBV19 | . | TRBJ2-3 | TRBD2
TGTGCCAGCAGTTTTCGGGGGGGTAGCACAGATACGCAGTATTTT | CASSFRGGSTDTQYF | TRBV7-3 | . | TRBJ2-3 | TRBD2
TGCGCCAGCAGCCAAGGTATTACCCCCGGGAGCACTGAAGCTTTCTTT | CASSQGITPGSTEAFF | TRBV4-1 | . | TRBJ1-1 | .
TGTGCCAGCAGCCCGCCGGGTAGTTCCGAAAAACTGTTTTTT | CASSPPGSSEKLFF | TRBV5-4 | . | TRBJ1-4 | .
TGCGCCAGCAGCTTCACAGCAGGGGCGGGAGAGACCCAGTACTTC | CASSFTAGAGETQYF | TRBV5-1 | . | TRBJ2-5 | .
TGTGCCAGCAGCACAACAGGGGGCGCCGACTATGGCTACACCTTC | CASSTTGGADYGYTF | TRBV9 | . | TRBJ1-2 | TRBD1